These 16 T cell receptor beta chains came from one sample sequenced in a study of beta chain features in type 1 diabetes. Study results and limitations: Moderately but significantly shorter TCRB CDR3s were found in Type 1 diabetes patients in all four CD4+ subsets.

Every isolated RNA sample was fully reverse transcribed, so sequencing captured expressed TCRB transcripts. Profiled with immunoSEQ multiplex PCR; TCRdb holds only in-frame clones, not every one. The sample contains 500,000 to 800,000 clones, roughly an eighth of which appear only once. These receptors have no known antigen. The specimen was naive CD4+ T cells from blood. These receptor sequences come from a young man with type 1 diabetes.

The chain joins TRBV10-3 to TRBJ2-1; D remains ambiguous. Per the germline V gene, CDR1 is ENHRY and CDR2 is SYGVKD. V was trimmed by 11 bases and J by 1 base, leaving 15 bases between them. The CDR3 length is 14 residues. CDR3 coding DNA: TGTGCCCTAGGTGGCAGCTCTTCCTACAATGAGCAGTTCTTC. It codes for CALGGSSSYNEQFF.

The CDR3 spells CASSPAVVTSGVTDTQYF. CDR3 nucleotides: TGTGCCAGCTCACCCGCTGTTGTTACTAGCGGGGTCACAGATACGCAGTATTTT. The V call is TRBV18, the J call TRBJ2-3; 10 bases line up with TRBD2. Germline V gene sequence: CDR1 KGHSH, CDR2 LQKENI. The CDR3 spans 18 residues. J was trimmed by 2 bases and V by 3 bases; bases with no gene match: 11.

The rearrangement uses TRBV4-2 and TRBJ1-5; D is perhaps TRBD1 (5 bases). In germline, CDR1 is LGHNA, CDR2 YNFKEQ. Trimming took off 4 bases at V and 1 base at J, with 8 bases between the two ends. The CDR3 consists of 14 residues. The CDR3 sequence is CASSRGLSNQPQHF. CDR3 nucleotide sequence: TGTGCCAGCAGCCGGGGACTGAGCAATCAGCCCCAGCATTTT.

This clone was observed a few times. V is TRBV5-1 and J is TRBJ2-3, with D possibly TRBD1 on 6 matching bases. Per germline, CDR1 SGHRS and CDR2 YFSETQ. The CDR3 sequence is 14 residues long. Deletions cut 4 bases from V and 2 bases from J, with 11 bases between. CDR3 in amino acids: CASSPQGYTDTQYF. In DNA, the CDR3 is TGCGCCAGCAGCCCACAGGGCTACACAGATACGCAGTATTTT. The whole variable domain, filled in from reference TRBV5-1 and TRBJ2-3, reads KAGVTQTPRYLIKTRGQQVTLSCSPISGHRSVSWYQQTPGQGLQFLFEYFSETQRNKGNFPGRFSGRQFSNSRSEMNVSTLELGDSALYLCASSPQGYTDTQYFGPGTRLTVL.

This clone was detected a few times. Other nucleotide sequences from this sample produce the same CDR3. The chain has TRBV18 and TRBJ2-1, with D uncertain. Germline V gene data show CDR1 as KGHSH and CDR2 as LQKENI. The germline V and J ends were trimmed by 3 bases and 4 bases, with 7 bases remaining between them. The CDR3 is 13 amino acids. CDR3 nucleotides: TGTGCCAGCTCACCGCCCGGGTACAATGAGCAGTTCTTC. It translates to CASSPPGYNEQFF.

This clone was found a few times. Other DNA sequences in this sample translate to the same CDR3. V usage is TRBV9 and J usage is TRBJ2-7; TRBD1 matches 7 bases. The CDR3 sequence is 14 residues long. The germline gives CDR1 SGDLS, CDR2 YYNGEE. V was clipped by 3 bases and J by 1 base; unmatched bases: 4. The DNA of the CDR3 is TGTGCCAGCAGCGCCAGGACAGGTTCCTACGAGCAGTACTTC. The encoded protein is CASSARTGSYEQYF.

Concerning this clone itself: The same CDR3 can be traced to other DNA sequences in this sample. This chain links TRBV27 with TRBJ1-5; 7 nucleotides match TRBD1. V lost 4 bases, J lost 4 bases, and 4 bases stayed unmatched. CDR1 is MNHEY and CDR2 is SMNVEV in the germline V gene (reference sequence). The CDR3 contains 14 residues. This CDR3 reads CASSSRQGNQPQHF. CDR3 sequence (DNA): TGTGCCAGCAGTTCACGACAGGGAAATCAGCCCCAGCATTTT.

This clone was counted only a few times. This chain joins TRBV21-1 and TRBJ2-7; the listed D gene, TRBD1, was not tested against the DNA. TRBV21-1 is noted as a pseudogene. The CDR3 has 13 amino acids. CDR3 sequence (DNA): TGTGCCAGCAGCCCATTGACAGACTACGAGCAGTACTTC. Translation gives CASSPLTDYEQYF.

The V and J genes are TRBV7-2 and TRBJ2-7, with TRBD2 matching over 13 bases. From germline, CDR1 is SGHTA and CDR2 FQGNSA. V gave up 5 bases and J gave up 0 bases; unmatched junction bases: 4. The CDR3 is 16 residues long. This chain's CDR3 is CASSPRTSGSSYEQYF. The CDR3 DNA follows: TGTGCCAGCAGCCCCCGGACTAGCGGGAGCTCCTACGAGCAGTACTTC. Full variable domain (remainder filled in from reference TRBV7-2 and TRBJ2-7): GAGVSQSPSNKVTEKGKDVELRCDPISGHTALYWYRQSLGQGLEFLIYFQGNSAPDKSGLPSDRFSAERTGGSVSTLTIQRTQQEDSAVYLCASSPRTSGSSYEQYFGPGTRLTVT.

The V and J genes are TRBV20-1 and TRBJ1-1, with D perhaps TRBD1 (6 bases). CDR1 and CDR2 from the germline V gene are DFQATT and SNEGSKA (reference sequence). The CDR3 has 11 amino acids. Trimming removed 3 bases at V and 8 bases at J, with 10 bases between. CDR3 DNA sequence: TGCAGTGCTAGGTCCGGACAGGAAGCTTTCTTT. This codes for CSARSGQEAFF.

There are a few counts of this clone. The chain couples TRBV2 to TRBJ2-5; possibly TRBD1 or TRBD2 for D (5 bases each). This CDR3 spans 16 amino acids. Trimming cost V 3 bases and J 5 bases, with 19 bases left between them. The germline gives CDR1 SNHLY, CDR2 FYNNEI. CDR3 DNA sequence: TGTGCCAGCAGTGAGGCGTTCGGGACCTCACCCGAGACCCAGTACTTC. Protein sequence: CASSEAFGTSPETQYF.

This clone was observed a handful of times. This CDR3 is CSVIPGLNSGANVLTF. The CDR3 bases are TGCAGCGTGATTCCGGGCCTCAACTCTGGGGCCAACGTCCTGACTTTC. The gene calls are TRBV29-1 and TRBJ2-6; D not certain. This CDR3 region has 16 residues. Per germline, CDR1 SQVTM and CDR2 ANQGSEA. The V and J ends lost 6 bases and 0 bases respectively, with 15 bases between them. The full variable domain, its missing parts supplied by reference TRBV29-1 and TRBJ2-6, is SAVISQKPSRDICQRGTSLTIQCQVDSQVTMMFWYRQQPGQSLTLIATANQGSEATYESGFVIDKFPISRPNLTFSTLTVSNMSPEDSSIYLCSVIPGLNSGANVLTFGAGSRLTVL.

This clone was counted only a few times. The V call is TRBV15, the J call TRBJ2-7; TRBD1 matches 9 bases. The CDR3 runs 15 residues. Germline CDR1 is LNHNV and CDR2 is YYDKDF (reference sequence). V was pared by 3 bases and J by 6 bases, with 9 bases of the junction left unmatched. CDR3: CATSSGGQGMGEQYF. The CDR3 bases are TGTGCCACCAGCAGTGGGGGACAGGGAATGGGCGAGCAGTACTTC.

With respect to this clone: This sample includes further DNA sequences coding for the same CDR3. The genes are TRBV5-1 and TRBJ2-5; D is unresolved. The V gene lost 2 bases and the J gene lost 2 bases, with 7 bases spanning the gap. Germline V gene data show CDR1 as SGHRS and CDR2 as YFSETQ. CDR3 size: 13 residues. CDR3 sequence reads: CASSLLGQETQYF. DNA of the CDR3: TGCGCCAGCAGCTTATTGGGACAAGAGACCCAGTACTTC.

Only a few counts were recorded for this clone. The chain recombines TRBV9 with TRBJ2-2, with D unresolved. The CDR3 is 14 residues long. Germline assignment: CDR1 SGDLS and CDR2 YYNGEE. The ends were cut back, 3 bases at V and 5 bases at J, with 11 bases in the middle. CDR3 amino acids: CASSAKETTGELFF. CDR3 coding DNA: TGTGCCAGCAGCGCCAAGGAGACTACCGGGGAGCTGTTTTTT.

This clone occurred a few times. The chain has TRBV7-9 and TRBJ2-3; D perhaps matches TRBD2 (5 bases). This CDR3 is 14 amino acids long. From germline, CDR1 is SEHNR and CDR2 FQNEAQ (reference sequence). Trimming pared 3 bases from V and 4 bases from J, leaving 11 bases between. For the CDR3, the DNA is TGTGCCAGCAGCTTTAGTTCGGGATCAGATACGCAGTATTTT. Its translation is CASSFSSGSDTQYF.